Following are 20 T cell receptor beta chains from one sample sequenced in a study of HIV-infected children after antiretroviral therapy interruption. RNA-based 3' RACE libraries used unique molecular identifiers. TCRdb passed the 3' RACE reads through MiXCR, listing each CDR3 protein once. The repertoire holds 90,000 or so distinct CDR3 sequences, with less than 7% as singletons. As to treatment: PENTA 11 planned treatment interruption arm or continuous ART arm. Sample: CD45RA+ CD4+ T cells from PBMCs, pooled from several time points, taken from a donor given antiretroviral therapy, either interrupted or continuous. Documented subset: naive CD4+ CD45RA+ CD45RO- T cells. Receptors were obtained from a pool of human donors with HIV.

The chain couples TRBV3-1 to TRBJ2-1; D gene uncertain. Germline CDR1 is LGHDT and CDR2 is YNNKEL (reference sequence). The CDR3 length is 13 residues. Trimming cost V 1 base and J 4 bases, with 5 bases left between them. The CDR3 DNA is TGTGCCAGCAGCCAAGGAGCGTACAATGAGCAGTTCTTC. Protein: CASSQGAYNEQFF.

Concerning this clonotype: No DNA is shown, since the ends of the CDR3 on it are uncertain; the CDR3 is the one TCRdb lists. The V gene is TRBV29-1, the J gene TRBJ1-6; no check of the table's D call, TRBD1, against the DNA was made. The CDR3 has 13 amino acids, counting both end residues. Germline values: CDR1 SQVTM, CDR2 ANQGSEA. The CDR3: CSVGQGTGSPLNF.

This clonotype was recorded a few times. This chain uses TRBV27 with TRBJ2-3; D perhaps matches TRBD1 (6 bases). CDR1 is MNHEY, CDR2 SMNVEV, per germline (reference sequence). Trimming pared 5 bases from V and 5 bases from J, leaving 20 bases between. The CDR3 is 16 amino acids. The CDR3 sequence: CASSTSGTTREDTQYF. The CDR3 nucleotides read TGTGCCAGCAGTACCTCCGGGACAACCAGGGAAGATACGCAGTATTTT.

This clonotype was detected a few times. This chain connects TRBV27 to TRBJ1-5; D remains ambiguous. Germline loops: CDR1 MNHEY, CDR2 SMNVEV (reference sequence). The CDR3 has 15 residues. V was trimmed by 0 bases and J by 3 bases, leaving 9 bases between them. The CDR3 region is CASSLSWQFNQPQHF. The CDR3 bases are TGTGCCAGCAGTTTATCGTGGCAGTTCAATCAGCCCCAGCATTTT.

The table lists this clonotype with many counts. V and J are TRBV5-1 and TRBJ2-2, with D possibly being TRBD1 (6 bases). The CDR3 contains 15 residues. Looked up from germline, CDR1 is SGHRS and CDR2 is YFSETQ. Trimming took off 1 base at V and 6 bases at J, with 13 bases between the two ends. The CDR3 DNA reads TGCGCCAGCAGCTTGAGACAGGTGGGCGCCGGGGAGCTGTTTTTT. Its protein is CASSLRQVGAGELFF.

This clonotype was detected ten times or more. The chain is built from TRBV7-2 and TRBJ2-7; 7 bases are a match to TRBD2. CDR3 length: 16 amino acids. In germline, CDR1 is SGHTA, CDR2 FQGNSA. Germline trimming cut 5 bases from V and 0 bases from J; bases unmatched to any gene: 10. DNA of the CDR3: TGTGCCAGCAGCGCGCGGGAGCGGTGGCTCTCCTACGAGCAGTACTTC. Its translation is CASSARERWLSYEQYF.

This clonotype turned up a few times. The chain combines TRBV5-6 with TRBJ1-1; a possible D gene is TRBD1 (5 bases). The germline V and J ends were trimmed by 6 bases and 4 bases, with 16 bases remaining between them. Germline lookup yields CDR1 SGHDT and CDR2 YYEEEE. The CDR3 extends over 14 amino acids. The CDR3 protein is CASTVPGPSTEAFF. The CDR3 DNA sequence: TGTGCCAGCACCGTTCCAGGGCCCTCCACTGAAGCTTTCTTT. Based on the CDR3 plus reference TRBV5-6 and TRBJ1-1, the full variable domain is DAGVTQSPTHLIKTRGQQVTLRCSPKSGHDTVSWYQQALGQGPQFIFQYYEEEERQRGNFPDRFSGHQFPNYSSELNVNALLLGDSALYLCASTVPGPSTEAFFGQGTRLTVV.

In this sample, this clonotype turned up a few times. V usage is TRBV27 and J usage is TRBJ1-6, with a weak D call TRBD1 (5 bases). V lost 4 bases and J lost 3, with 7 bases in between. Germline-derived CDR1 and CDR2 are MNHEY and SMNVEV (reference sequence). The CDR3 extends over 14 amino acids. The DNA for the CDR3 is TGTGCCAGCAGTTGGGACTACTATAATTCACCCCTCCACTTT. It yields the protein CASSWDYYNSPLHF.

This clonotype has at least ten counts. This chain links TRBV14 with TRBJ2-1; 8 positions agree with TRBD2. CDR1 SGHDN and CDR2 FVKESK come from the germline V gene. V gave up 2 bases and J gave up 0 bases; unmatched junction bases: 9. This CDR3 contains 18 residues. The CDR3 nucleotides are TGTGCCAGCAGCCAAAGGGGTCTAGCGGGTAGCTCCTACAATGAGCAGTTCTTC. It specifies CASSQRGLAGSSYNEQFF.

In this sample, this clonotype turned up a few times. V and J are TRBV2 and TRBJ2-2, with 9 bases lining up with TRBD1. The junction had 8 bases not matched to a gene; V was cut back by 8 bases and J by 1 base. The CDR3 extends over 16 amino acids. Germline lookup yields CDR1 SNHLY and CDR2 FYNNEI. As DNA, the CDR3 is TGTGCCAGCGGAGAAACAGGGGGCGGGAACACCGGGGAGCTGTTTTTT. It translates to CASGETGGGNTGELFF.

V is TRBV5-5 and J is TRBJ2-3; D possibly uses TRBD1 or TRBD2 (6 bases each). Germline assignment: CDR1 SGHKS and CDR2 YYEKEE (reference sequence). The CDR3 covers 17 residues. V was trimmed by 2 bases and J by 4 bases, leaving 20 bases between them. The CDR3 coding sequence is TGTGCCAGCAGCTTAGTGGGGGGCAAGTTCAGCGCAGATACGCAGTATTTT. Translating it yields CASSLVGGKFSADTQYF.

This clonotype was seen ten or more times. V is TRBV19 and J is TRBJ1-2; D is perhaps TRBD1 (6 bases). CDR1 LNHDA and CDR2 SQIVND come from the germline V gene (reference sequence). Trimming removed 4 bases from V and 0 bases from J, with 12 bases in between. The CDR3 has 15 residues. The CDR3 sequence: CASSRGQTPNYGYTF. Here the CDR3 DNA reads TGTGCCAGTAGTAGAGGACAGACGCCTAACTATGGCTACACCTTC.

This clonotype was counted many times. The gene calls are TRBV14 and TRBJ1-4, with 7 bases matching TRBD1. Germline V gene lookup returns CDR1 SGHDN and CDR2 FVKESK. CDR3 length equals 14 residues. V lost 4 bases and J lost 13; bases outside the gene matches: 12. This CDR3 is CASSPGGIMKTLFF. CDR3 bases: TGTGCCAGCAGCCCAGGGGGAATAATGAAAACACTGTTTTTT.

This clonotype appeared many times. This chain joins TRBV20-1 and TRBJ2-5; TRBD2 matches at 11 bases. The trim removed 2 bases at V and 3 bases at J, leaving 11 bases unmatched. The CDR3 totals 17 residues. The V gene's germline CDR1 is DFQATT and CDR2 SNEGSKA (reference sequence). CDR3 in amino acids: CSARRRLAGGRKETQYF. CDR3 bases: TGCAGTGCTAGACGACGGCTAGCGGGGGGTAGGAAAGAGACCCAGTACTTC.

This clonotype was picked up many times. J is TRBJ1-2 and V is TRBV25-1, with D perhaps matching TRBD1 (5 bases). Germline V gives CDR1 MGHDK, CDR2 SYGVNS. The CDR3 extends over 14 amino acids. The ends were cut back, 8 bases at V and 0 bases at J, with 13 bases in the middle. CDR3 coding DNA: TGTGCCAGCCGGGGGACCGCTTCTAACTATGGCTACACCTTC. As protein: CASRGTASNYGYTF.

The chain is built from TRBV24-1 and TRBJ2-5, with a weak D call TRBD1 (5 bases). Germline lookup yields CDR1 KGHDR and CDR2 SFDVKD. This CDR3 has 15 residues. With 4 bases removed from V and 1 base from J, the gap between germline ends came to 12 bases. The chain's CDR3 is CATSEPGHRQETQYF. The CDR3, as DNA: TGTGCCACCAGTGAACCCGGACACCGCCAAGAGACCCAGTACTTC.

This clonotype occurred a few times. V usage is TRBV19 and J usage is TRBJ1-1; the D gene is possibly TRBD1 (5 bases). The CDR3 sequence is 11 residues long. Germline-derived CDR1 and CDR2 are LNHDA and SQIVND (reference sequence). The germline V and J ends were trimmed by 6 bases and 8 bases, with 10 bases remaining between them. In nucleotides, the CDR3 is TGTGCCAGTAGCTGGGGGGGAGAAGCTTTCTTT. As protein: CASSWGGEAFF.

This clonotype was observed at least ten times. V usage is TRBV12-3 or TRBV12-4 and J usage is TRBJ1-5; tentative D call: TRBD1 (6 bases). This CDR3 comprises 15 residues. The V gene lost 7 bases and the J gene lost 4 bases, with 17 bases spanning the gap. The CDR3 reads CASTPGGVSNQPQHF. The CDR3 coding sequence is TGTGCCAGCACCCCTGGGGGCGTTAGTAATCAGCCCCAGCATTTT.

V usage is TRBV18 and J usage is TRBJ2-5, with D unclear. The CDR3 is 12 amino acids. Germline CDR1 and CDR2: KGHSH and LQKENI. V lost 3 bases and J lost 4, with 6 bases in between. The CDR3: CASSPRIETQYF. In nucleotides, the CDR3 is TGTGCCAGCTCACCCCGGATAGAGACCCAGTACTTC.

Ten or more counts support this clonotype. The chain has TRBV28 and TRBJ1-1, with TRBD1 as a possible D gene (6 bases). Germline V gene sequence: CDR1 MDHEN, CDR2 SYDVKM. The CDR3 covers 14 residues. V shed 7 bases and J shed 1 base, with 13 bases lying between them. CDR3 in DNA: TGTGCCAGCACTCCGGGAGGGGGGAACACTGAAGCTTTCTTT. It yields the protein CASTPGGGNTEAFF.